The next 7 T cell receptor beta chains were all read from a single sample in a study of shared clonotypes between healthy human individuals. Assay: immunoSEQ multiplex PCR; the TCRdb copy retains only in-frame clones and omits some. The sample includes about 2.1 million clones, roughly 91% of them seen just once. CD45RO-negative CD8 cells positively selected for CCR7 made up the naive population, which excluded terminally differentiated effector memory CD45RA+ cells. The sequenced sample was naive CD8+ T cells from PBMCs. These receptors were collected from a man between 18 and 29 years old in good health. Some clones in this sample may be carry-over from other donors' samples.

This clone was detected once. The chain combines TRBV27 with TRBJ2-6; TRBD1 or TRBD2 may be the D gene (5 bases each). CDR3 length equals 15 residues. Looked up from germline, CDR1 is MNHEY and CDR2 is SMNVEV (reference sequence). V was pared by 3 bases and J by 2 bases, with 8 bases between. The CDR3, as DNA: TGTGCCAGCAGTTTCCTGGGGGCTGGGGCCAACGTCCTGACTTTC. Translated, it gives CASSFLGAGANVLTF.

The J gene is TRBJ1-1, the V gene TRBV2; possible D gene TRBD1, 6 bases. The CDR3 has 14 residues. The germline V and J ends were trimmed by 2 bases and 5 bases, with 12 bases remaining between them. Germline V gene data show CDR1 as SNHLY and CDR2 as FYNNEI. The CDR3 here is CASSERGAKTEAFF. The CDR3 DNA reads TGTGCCAGCAGTGAACGGGGGGCGAAAACTGAAGCTTTCTTT.

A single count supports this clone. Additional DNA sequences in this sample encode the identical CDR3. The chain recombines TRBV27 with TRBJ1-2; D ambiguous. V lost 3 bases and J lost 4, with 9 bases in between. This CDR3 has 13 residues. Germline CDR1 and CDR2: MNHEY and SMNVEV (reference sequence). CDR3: CASSFGQSYGYTF. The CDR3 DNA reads TGTGCCAGCAGTTTTGGCCAGTCCTATGGCTACACCTTC.

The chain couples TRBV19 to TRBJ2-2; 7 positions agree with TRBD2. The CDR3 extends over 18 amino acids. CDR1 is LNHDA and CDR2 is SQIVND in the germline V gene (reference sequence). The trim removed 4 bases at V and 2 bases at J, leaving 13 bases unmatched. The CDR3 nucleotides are TGTGCCAGTAGTACCGCCCCCTCGACTAGCCTAAACACCGGGGAGCTGTTTTTT. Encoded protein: CASSTAPSTSLNTGELFF. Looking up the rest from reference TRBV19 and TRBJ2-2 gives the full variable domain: DGGITQSPKYLFRKEGQNVTLSCEQNLNHDAMYWYRQDPGQGLRLIYYSQIVNDFQKGDIAEGYSVSREKKESFPLTVTSAQKNPTAFYLCASSTAPSTSLNTGELFFGEGSRLTVL.

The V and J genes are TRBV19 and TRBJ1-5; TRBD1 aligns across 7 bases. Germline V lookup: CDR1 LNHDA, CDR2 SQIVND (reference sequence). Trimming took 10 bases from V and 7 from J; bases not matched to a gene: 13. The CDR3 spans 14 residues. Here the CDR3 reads CAIGRQGKGQPQHF. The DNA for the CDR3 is TGTGCCATCGGCCGACAGGGCAAGGGACAGCCCCAGCATTTT.

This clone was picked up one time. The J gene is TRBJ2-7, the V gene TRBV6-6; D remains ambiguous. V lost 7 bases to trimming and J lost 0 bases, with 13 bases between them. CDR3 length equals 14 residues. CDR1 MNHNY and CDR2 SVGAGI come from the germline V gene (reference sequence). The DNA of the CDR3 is TGTGCCAGCAAGGCCCCGTTCAGCTCCTACGAGCAGTACTTC. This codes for CASKAPFSSYEQYF.

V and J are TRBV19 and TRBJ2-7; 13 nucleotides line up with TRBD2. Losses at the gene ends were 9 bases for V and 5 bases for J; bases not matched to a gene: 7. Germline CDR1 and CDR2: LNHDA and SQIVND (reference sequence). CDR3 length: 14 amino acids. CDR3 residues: CASSSGLAGDEQYF. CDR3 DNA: TGTGCCAGCTCGTCAGGACTAGCGGGAGACGAGCAGTACTTC.